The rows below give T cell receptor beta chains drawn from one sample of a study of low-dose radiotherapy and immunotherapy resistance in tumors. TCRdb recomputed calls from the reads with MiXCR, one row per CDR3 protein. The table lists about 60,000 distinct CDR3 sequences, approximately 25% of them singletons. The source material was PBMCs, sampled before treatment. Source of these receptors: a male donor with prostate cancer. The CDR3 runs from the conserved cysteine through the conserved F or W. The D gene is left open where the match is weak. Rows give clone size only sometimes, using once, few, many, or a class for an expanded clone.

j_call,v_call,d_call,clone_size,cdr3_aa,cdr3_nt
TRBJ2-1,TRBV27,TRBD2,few,CASSPGLAGDNEQFF,TGTGCCAGCAGTCCCGGACTAGCGGGGGACAATGAGCAGTTCTTC
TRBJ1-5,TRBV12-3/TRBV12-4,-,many,CASSTKTDQPQHF,TGTGCCAGCAGCACGAAAACAGATCAGCCCCAGCATTTT
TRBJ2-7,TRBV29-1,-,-,CSVEPRRGLRREQYF,TGCAGCGTTGAACCCCGAAGAGGTCTACGTAGGGAGCAGTACTTC
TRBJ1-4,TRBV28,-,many,CASSSLTEVYEKLFF,TGTGCCAGCAGTTCCCTGACAGAAGTATATGAAAAACTGTTTTTT
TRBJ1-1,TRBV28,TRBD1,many,CASSEDRGRNTEAFF,TGTGCCAGCAGTGAGGACAGGGGGCGGAACACTGAAGCTTTCTTT
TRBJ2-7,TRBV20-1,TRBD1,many,CSARDGGTGAYEQYF,TGCAGTGCTAGAGATGGGGGGACAGGGGCCTACGAGCAGTACTTC
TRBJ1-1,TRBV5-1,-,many,CASSLAASEAFF,TGCGCCAGCAGCCTCGCCGCATCTGAAGCTTTCTTT
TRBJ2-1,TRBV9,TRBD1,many,CASSVGQGAYNEQFF,TGTGCCAGCAGCGTAGGACAGGGGGCTTACAATGAGCAGTTCTTC
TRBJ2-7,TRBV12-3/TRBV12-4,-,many,CASSYAGGSSYEQYF,TGTGCCAGCAGTTACGCAGGGGGGTCCTCCTACGAGCAGTACTTC
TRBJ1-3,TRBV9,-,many,CASSVNSLKSGNTIYF,TGTGCCAGCAGCGTAAACAGCCTTAAATCTGGAAACACCATATATTTT
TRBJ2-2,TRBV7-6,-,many,CASSSTNTGELFF,TGTGCCAGCAGCTCAACGAACACCGGGGAGCTGTTTTTT
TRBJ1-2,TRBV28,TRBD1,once,CASSPRTGVRDGYIF,TGTGCCAGCAGCCCGAGGACAGGGGTTCGTGATGGCTACATCTTC
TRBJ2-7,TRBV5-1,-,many,CASSLPEVQAEQYF,TGCGCCAGCAGCTTGCCTGAAGTACAAGCCGAGCAGTACTTC
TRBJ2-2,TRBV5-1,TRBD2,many,CASSLDLGLAGTTGELFF,TGCGCCAGCAGCTTGGACTTAGGGCTAGCGGGGACCACCGGGGAGCTGTTTTTT
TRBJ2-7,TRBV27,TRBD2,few,CASSLSASGYEQYF,TGTGCCAGCAGTTTATCCGCTAGCGGCTACGAGCAGTACTTC
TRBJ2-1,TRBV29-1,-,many,CSVDGGSFNEQFF,TGCAGCGTTGATGGGGGGTCTTTCAATGAGCAGTTCTTC
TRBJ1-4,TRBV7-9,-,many,CASSPLGGPNEKLFF,TGTGCCAGCAGCCCTTTGGGGGGCCCTAATGAAAAACTGTTTTTT
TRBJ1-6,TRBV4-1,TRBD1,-,CASSRDRANSPLHF,TGCGCCAGCAGCCGGGACAGGGCTAATTCACCCCTCCACTTT
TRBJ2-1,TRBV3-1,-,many,CASSPLGGEQFF,TGTGCCAGCAGCCCCCTCGGAGGTGAGCAGTTCTTC
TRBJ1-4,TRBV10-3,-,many,CAISDLGGDNEKLFF,TGTGCCATCAGTGACCTAGGGGGGGATAATGAAAAACTGTTTTTT
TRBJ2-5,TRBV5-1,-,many,CASSLFGQGETQYF,TGCGCCAGCAGCTTGTTCGGGCAGGGGGAGACCCAGTACTTC
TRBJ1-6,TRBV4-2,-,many,CASSQSSGGTLHF,TGTGCCAGCAGCCAATCTTCGGGTGGGACCCTCCACTTT
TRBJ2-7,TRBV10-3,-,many,CAISESWVTEQYF,TGTGCCATCAGTGAGTCCTGGGTTACTGAGCAGTACTTC
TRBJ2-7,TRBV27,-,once,CASSLSRPTGSYEQYF,TGTGCCAGCAGTTTATCCCGCCCGACAGGCTCCTACGAGCAGTACTTC
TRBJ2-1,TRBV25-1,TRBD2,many,CASSLAGVVNEQFF,TGTGCCAGCAGCCTAGCGGGAGTGGTTAATGAGCAGTTCTTC
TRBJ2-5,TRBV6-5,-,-,CASSSGKETQYF,TGTGCCAGCAGTTCGGGCAAGGAGACCCAGTACTTC
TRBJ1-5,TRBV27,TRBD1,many,CASSPMPLPGTGGQPQHF,TGTGCCAGCAGTCCTATGCCCCTCCCGGGGACAGGGGGTCAGCCCCAGCATTTT
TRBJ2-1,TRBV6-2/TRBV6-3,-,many,CASSEVLNEQFF,TGTGCCAGCAGTGAAGTTCTCAATGAGCAGTTCTTC
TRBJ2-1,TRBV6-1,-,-,CASRHSLSSYNEQFF,TGTGCCAGCAGACACTCACTAAGCTCCTACAATGAGCAGTTCTTC
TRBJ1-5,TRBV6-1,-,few,CASSELGGSGQPQHF,TGTGCCAGCAGTGAGTTGGGGGGATCGGGTCAGCCCCAGCATTTT
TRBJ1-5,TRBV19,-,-,CASSIVGRTYSNQPQHF,TGTGCCAGTAGTATAGTCGGCAGGACCTATAGCAATCAGCCCCAGCATTTT
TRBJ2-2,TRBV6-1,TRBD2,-,CASEEGGLRGELFF,TGTGCCAGCGAGGAGGGAGGGTTGCGCGGGGAGCTGTTTTTT
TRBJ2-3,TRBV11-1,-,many,CASSRGRGGAGTDTQYF,TGTGCCAGCAGCCGTGGGAGAGGGGGGGCCGGGACAGATACGCAGTATTTT
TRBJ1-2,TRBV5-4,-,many,CASSLPGVNYGYTF,TGTGCCAGCAGCTTGCCCGGGGTTAACTATGGCTACACCTTC
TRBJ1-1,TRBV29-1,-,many,CSVGHTEAFF,TGCAGCGTTGGTCACACTGAAGCTTTCTTT
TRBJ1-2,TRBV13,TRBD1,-,CASSVNRGNYGYTF,TGTGCCAGCAGCGTCAACAGGGGGAACTATGGCTACACCTTC
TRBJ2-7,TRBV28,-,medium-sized,CASSPRKTTYEQYF,TGTGCCAGCAGCCCGCGGAAGACCACCTACGAGCAGTACTTC
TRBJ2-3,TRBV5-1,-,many,CASSLRGGADTQYF,TGCGCCAGCAGCTTAAGAGGGGGTGCAGATACGCAGTATTTT
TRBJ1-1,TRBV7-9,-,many,CASSLPLITGEAFF,TGTGCCAGCAGCTTACCACTGATCACCGGGGAAGCTTTCTTT
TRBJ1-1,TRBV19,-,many,CASWDGTNTEAFF,TGTGCCAGTTGGGACGGGACGAACACTGAAGCTTTCTTT
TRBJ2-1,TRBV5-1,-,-,CASVLQPSSSYNEQFF,TGCGCCAGCGTCCTACAGCCTTCCAGCTCCTACAATGAGCAGTTCTTC
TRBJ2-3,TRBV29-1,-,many,CSVDRVAVTTDTQYF,TGCAGCGTTGATCGTGTAGCGGTTACCACAGATACGCAGTATTTT
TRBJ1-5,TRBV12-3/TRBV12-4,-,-,CASRSTGSNQPQHF,TGTGCCAGCAGGTCGACCGGTAGCAATCAGCCCCAGCATTTT
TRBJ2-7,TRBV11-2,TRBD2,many,CASSLVAGAGEQYF,TGTGCCAGCAGCTTGGTAGCGGGAGCCGGCGAGCAGTACTTC
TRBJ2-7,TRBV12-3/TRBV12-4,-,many,CASSFPTGSSYEQYF,TGTGCCAGCAGTTTCCCAACAGGGAGCTCCTACGAGCAGTACTTC
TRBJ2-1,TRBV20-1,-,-,CSARGRTSYEQFF,TGCAGTGCTAGAGGCAGGACCAGCTACGAGCAGTTCTTC
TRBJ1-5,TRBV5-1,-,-,CASSLDGSNQPQHF,TGCGCCAGCAGCTTGGATGGTAGCAATCAGCCCCAGCATTTT
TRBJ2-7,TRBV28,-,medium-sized,CASHREPYEQYF,TGTGCCAGCCACAGGGAGCCTTACGAGCAGTACTTC
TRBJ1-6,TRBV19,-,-,CASSIDRWISPLHF,TGTGCCAGTAGTATAGATCGGTGGATTTCACCCCTCCACTTT
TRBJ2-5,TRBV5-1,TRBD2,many,CASSLALSGSLQTQYF,TGCGCCAGCAGCTTGGCGCTTAGCGGGAGTCTACAGACCCAGTACTTC
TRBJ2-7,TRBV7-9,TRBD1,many,CASSSLEGTGAALYEQYF,TGTGCCAGCAGCTCACTCGAGGGGACAGGAGCCGCATTGTACGAGCAGTACTTC
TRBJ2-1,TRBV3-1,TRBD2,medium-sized,CASSQYFGGAGDEQFF,TGTGCCAGCAGCCAGTATTTCGGGGGGGCCGGGGATGAGCAGTTCTTC
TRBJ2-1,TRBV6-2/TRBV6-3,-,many,CASSPRASREIEQFF,TGTGCCAGCAGTCCCCGGGCTAGCCGGGAGATCGAGCAGTTCTTC
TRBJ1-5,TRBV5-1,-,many,CASSLEGDSNQPQHF,TGCGCCAGCAGCTTGGAAGGGGATAGCAATCAGCCCCAGCATTTT
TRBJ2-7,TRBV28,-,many,CASSQPPGSYEQYF,TGTGCCAGCAGTCAACCCCCGGGCTCCTACGAGCAGTACTTC